This T cell receptor beta chain is drawn from a study of OX40 agonist ivuxolimab in advanced cancers. This clone has just a few counts. Clones were sequenced by immunoSEQ multiplex PCR, and TCRdb holds only the in-frame ones, with some missing. The table has roughly 56,000 clones, 86% seen once. The germline V gene encodes CDR1 SGHRS and CDR2 YFSETQ. This CDR3 comprises 13 residues. The V segment lost 0 bases and the J segment 9 bases; nucleotides outside the gene matches: 3. V is TRBV5-1 and J is TRBJ2-1; 7 nucleotides align to TRBD1. The sequence was obtained from an adult with an advanced solid tumor such as melanoma, head and neck, liver or kidney cancer. The specimen comprised CD4+ or CD8+ T cells sorted from blood, sampled in a trial of the OX40 agonist ivuxolimab. CDR3 nucleotide sequence: TGCGCCAGCAGCTTGGGGGGGACAGTTGAGCAGTTCTTC. It specifies CASSLGGTVEQFF. The entire variable domain, with the rest obtained from reference TRBV5-1 and TRBJ2-1, is as follows: KAGVTQTPRYLIKTRGQQVTLSCSPISGHRSVSWYQQTPGQGLQFLFEYFSETQRNKGNFPGRFSGRQFSNSRSEMNVSTLELGDSALYLCASSLGGTVEQFFGPGTRLTVL.